The 20 T cell receptor beta chains in this list originate from one sample, sequenced in a study of blood T cell repertoires in COVID-19. The repertoire was sequenced with immunoSEQ multiplex PCR; TCRdb's copy has only in-frame clones and lacks some. Here the sample spans about 87,000 clones, about four fifths being singletons. The source material was peripheral blood. The receptors derive from an older woman with acute or convalescent COVID-19.

V is TRBV27 and J is TRBJ2-1; 11 nucleotides align to TRBD2. The V and J ends lost 3 bases and 5 bases, in that order; junction bases with no gene match: 6. The CDR3 length is 16 residues. Germline values: CDR1 MNHEY, CDR2 SMNVEV (reference sequence). The DNA of the CDR3 is TGTGCCAGCAGTTTTCGTTCTAGCGGGGGGAACAATGAGCAGTTCTTC. Residues: CASSFRSSGGNNEQFF.

This chain links TRBV5-1 with TRBJ1-2; the match to TRBD1 covers 7 bases. The CDR3 consists of 13 residues. V dropped 4 bases and J dropped 3; count of bases not matched to a gene: 3. CDR1 is SGHRS, CDR2 YFSETQ, per germline. The CDR3 here is CASSRGTDYGYTF. CDR3 DNA: TGCGCCAGCAGCCGTGGGACAGACTATGGCTACACCTTC.

V is TRBV7-3 and J is TRBJ1-1; tentatively, D is TRBD1 (6 bases). Trimming took off 5 bases at V and 4 bases at J, with 17 bases between the two ends. This CDR3 has 15 residues. Germline V gene data show CDR1 as SGHTA and CDR2 as FQGTGA. The CDR3 DNA reads as TGTGCCAGCAGCCTACCGGGACAAGGGTTCACTGAAGCTTTCTTT. Protein: CASSLPGQGFTEAFF.

The rearrangement joins TRBV7-9 to TRBJ1-1, with 7 bases lining up with TRBD1. Per germline, CDR1 SEHNR and CDR2 FQNEAQ (reference sequence). The CDR3 has 15 residues. Losses at the gene ends were 6 bases for V and 6 bases for J; bases not matched to a gene: 13. CDR3 coding DNA: TGTGCCAGCAGTCTCCACGGACAGGAGGGGCCTGAAGCTTTCTTT. Its protein product is CASSLHGQEGPEAFF.

This chain uses TRBV19 with TRBJ2-1, with TRBD1 as a possible D gene (5 bases). V was cut by 0 bases and J by 2 bases, with 11 bases left in between. The germline V gene encodes CDR1 LNHDA and CDR2 SQIVND (reference sequence). The length of the CDR3 is 16 residues. The CDR3 loop is CASSIDHRSPYNEQFF. DNA for the CDR3: TGTGCCAGTAGTATAGATCACAGGTCGCCCTACAATGAGCAGTTCTTC.

This chain connects TRBV7-6 to TRBJ2-3, with D maybe TRBD2 (7 bases). V lost 1 base, J lost 4 bases, and 12 bases lay in between. From germline, CDR1 is SGHVS and CDR2 FNYEAQ. The CDR3 has 15 residues. The CDR3 loop reads CASSLGGGVPDTQYF. DNA of the CDR3: TGTGCCAGCAGCTTAGGGGGGGGCGTTCCAGATACGCAGTATTTT.

This chain joins TRBV2 and TRBJ1-6; 8 nucleotides line up with TRBD1. The CDR3 runs to 13 residues. Trimming cost V 10 bases and J 6 bases; bases outside gene matches: 5. Germline loops: CDR1 SNHLY, CDR2 FYNNEI. The CDR3 loop reads CATTGGPNSPLHF. CDR3 in DNA: TGTGCCACCACAGGGGGTCCTAATTCACCCCTCCACTTT.

The chain couples TRBV2 to TRBJ1-5, with no clear D. Deletions cut 5 bases from V and 3 bases from J, with 8 bases between. Germline lookup yields CDR1 SNHLY and CDR2 FYNNEI. The CDR3 spans 13 residues. The chain's CDR3 is CASSLPINQPQHF. The CDR3 bases are TGTGCCAGCAGTCTTCCTATCAATCAGCCCCAGCATTTT. Drawing the rest from reference TRBV2 and TRBJ1-5, the complete variable domain is EPEVTQTPSHQVTQMGQEVILRCVPISNHLYFYWYRQILGQKVEFLVSFYNNEISEKSEIFDDQFSVERPDGSNFTLKIRSTKLEDSAMYFCASSLPINQPQHFGDGTRLSIL.

The chain joins TRBV30 to TRBJ1-1, with D possibly TRBD1 on 5 matching bases. The V gene lost 3 bases and the J gene lost 4 bases, with 12 bases spanning the gap. The CDR3 has 13 residues. Germline V gene sequence: CDR1 GTSNPN, CDR2 SVGIG (reference sequence). CDR3 sequence (DNA): TGTGCCTGGAGCCCTGGGGGGGGCACTGAAGCTTTCTTT. The encoded protein is CAWSPGGGTEAFF.

This sequence joins TRBV6-6 and TRBJ1-5; perhaps TRBD1 as D (6 bases). The V and J ends lost 5 bases and 6 bases respectively, with 11 bases between them. The germline CDR1 and CDR2 sequences are MNHNY and SVGAGI (reference sequence). The CDR3 covers 13 residues. CDR3 in amino acids: CASSRTAGQPQHF. In DNA, the CDR3 is TGTGCCAGCAGTCGGACAGCAGGTCAGCCCCAGCATTTT.

The chain is built from TRBV14 and TRBJ1-2; the D gene is possibly TRBD1 (6 bases). Trimming removed 1 base at V and 7 bases at J, with 7 bases between. The CDR3 runs 12 residues. The V gene's germline CDR1 is SGHDN and CDR2 FVKESK. CDR3 in amino acids: CASSQADSGYTF. The CDR3 DNA is TGTGCCAGCAGCCAAGCGGACAGTGGCTACACCTTC.

CDR3 region: CASFLNTEAFF. Here the CDR3 DNA reads TGTGCCAGCTTTCTCAACACTGAAGCTTTCTTT. The V gene is TRBV12-3 or TRBV12-4, the J gene TRBJ1-1; no reliable D call. Trimming pared 8 bases from V and 2 bases from J, leaving 6 bases between. The CDR3 runs to 11 residues.

This clone was observed once. The rearrangement links TRBV6-1 to TRBJ1-5; D might be TRBD1 (6 bases). V lost 2 bases and J lost 6, with 14 bases in between. This CDR3 spans 15 amino acids. The germline V gene encodes CDR1 MNHNS and CDR2 SASEGT. The CDR3 DNA sequence: TGTGCCAGCAGTGAATTACGGGGGGCGCGTCAGCCCCAGCATTTT. It is translated as CASSELRGARQPQHF.

V gene TRBV10-3 combines with J gene TRBJ1-6; 8 nucleotides match TRBD1. V trimming: 10 bases; J trimming: 7 bases; junction bases outside the gene matches: 12. The CDR3 length is 15 residues. CDR1 is ENHRY, CDR2 SYGVKD, per germline. CDR3 in DNA: TGTGCCACCCTACCACGGACAGGGAACAATTCACCCCTCCACTTT. Encoded protein: CATLPRTGNNSPLHF.

The chain recombines TRBV5-6 with TRBJ2-1, with D possibly being TRBD1 (5 bases). CDR3 size: 16 residues. Trimming pared 5 bases from V and 3 bases from J, leaving 18 bases between. Germline assignment: CDR1 SGHDT and CDR2 YYEEEE. The CDR3, as DNA: TGTGCCAGCAGTTCCCTCGTGTCCAGGGTCTACAATGAGCAGTTCTTC. Protein sequence: CASSSLVSRVYNEQFF.

This chain uses TRBV4-1 with TRBJ2-1; D is perhaps TRBD1 (5 bases). Germline lookup yields CDR1 MGHRA and CDR2 YSYEKL. The germline V and J ends were trimmed by 0 bases and 2 bases, with 11 bases remaining between them. This CDR3 contains 16 residues. The DNA for the CDR3 is TGCGCCAGCAGCCAAGACGTCGACAGAACCTACAATGAGCAGTTCTTC. Translated: CASSQDVDRTYNEQFF.

The genes are TRBV27 and TRBJ1-5; unclear D gene. The CDR3 loop spans 13 amino acids. CDR1 is MNHEY, CDR2 SMNVEV, per germline (reference sequence). V lost 5 bases and J 4 bases, leaving 9 bases between the germline ends. Here the CDR3 DNA reads TGTGCCAGCAGTCCCAGTTATAATCAGCCCCAGCATTTT. Translation: CASSPSYNQPQHF.

The CDR3: CASSEAPLVELTGELFF. For the CDR3, the DNA is TGTGCCAGCAGTGAAGCCCCTTTGGTAGAACTCACCGGGGAGCTGTTTTTT. This chain connects TRBV6-1 to TRBJ2-2; D not certain. Trimming removed 0 bases from V and 4 bases from J, with 15 bases in between. CDR1 is MNHNS, CDR2 SASEGT, per germline. This CDR3 is 17 amino acids long.

The chain combines TRBV5-1 with TRBJ2-1; 8 bases are a match to TRBD1. The CDR3 extends over 15 amino acids. The V gene's germline CDR1 is SGHRS and CDR2 YFSETQ. V shed 3 bases and J 9 bases; nucleotides not matched to a gene: 11. CDR3 nucleotides: TGCGCCAGCAGCTCGGCCTGGACAGGGCTCGGTGAGCAGTTCTTC. This translates into CASSSAWTGLGEQFF.

The chain couples TRBV29-1 to TRBJ2-3; TRBD1 aligns across 9 bases. The germline V gene encodes CDR1 SQVTM and CDR2 ANQGSEA. V gave up 6 bases and J gave up 1 base; unmatched junction bases: 2. This CDR3 comprises 13 residues. The DNA for the CDR3 is TGCAGCGTGGGGGACAGGGGCACAGATACGCAGTATTTT. This translates into CSVGDRGTDTQYF.